Below, 25 T cell receptor beta chains from the same sample are listed, as sequenced in a study of type 1 regulatory T cells. For these receptors, no antigen is known. TCRdb analysed the reads with MiXCR anew, one entry per CDR3 protein. The table records around 69,000 distinct CDR3 sequences, 63% of them present only once. Material for sequencing was cultured T cells, either the whole culture or a sorted T cell fraction (not recorded which). The subset: Tr1-enriched cell product generated in vitro against host alloantigens. The receptors here all came from a human donor in good health.

The rearrangement links TRBV27 to TRBJ2-2; 8 bases line up with TRBD2. Trimming at V came to 4 bases and at J to 8 bases, leaving 18 bases not matched to a gene. CDR1 is MNHEY, CDR2 SMNVEV, per germline (reference sequence). The CDR3 extends over 18 amino acids. Written as DNA, the CDR3 is TGTGCCAGCAGTTCCACATCTTTTAGCGGGGTCCCGATAGGGGAGCTGTTTTTT. It translates to CASSSTSFSGVPIGELFF.

This chain links TRBV2 with TRBJ2-7; D uncertain. The CDR3 is made up of 14 amino acids. Trimming cost V 6 bases and J 0 bases, with 12 bases left between them. Per the germline V gene, CDR1 is SNHLY and CDR2 is FYNNEI. The CDR3 here is CASRGDWVSYEQYF. CDR3 DNA: TGTGCCAGCAGGGGCGATTGGGTCTCCTACGAGCAGTACTTC.

The chain employs TRBV7-8 and TRBJ2-1; TRBD2 matches at 7 bases. CDR3 size: 15 residues. Looked up from germline, CDR1 is SGHVS and CDR2 is FQNEAQ. J was trimmed by 8 bases and V by 4 bases; bases with no gene match: 11. The DNA for the CDR3 is TGTGCCAGCAGCTCCCTAGCGGCTCTGTCCGATGAGCAGTTCTTC. This gives the protein CASSSLAALSDEQFF.

This chain links TRBV20-1 with TRBJ2-4; the match to TRBD2 covers 14 bases. V lost 0 bases, J lost 4 bases, and 2 bases stayed unmatched. Germline V gene lookup returns CDR1 DFQATT and CDR2 SNEGSKA (reference sequence). The CDR3 is made up of 16 amino acids. The CDR3 bases are TGCAGTGCTAGAGAGGGACTAGCGGGAGCAAAAAACATTCAGTACTTC. It yields the protein CSAREGLAGAKNIQYF.

CDR3 residues: CASSLGEQSQYF. DNA of the CDR3: TGTGCCAGCAGCTTAGGAGAGCAGAGCCAGTACTTC. The V and J genes are TRBV7-2 and TRBJ2-5; no clear D. V was shortened by 1 base and J by 10 bases, with 10 bases between the two germline ends. Germline V lookup: CDR1 SGHTA, CDR2 FQGNSA. This CDR3 region has 12 residues.

This chain uses TRBV5-1 with TRBJ2-1, with D unclear. Germline-derived CDR1 and CDR2 are SGHRS and YFSETQ. There are 13 residues in the CDR3. V was pared by 6 bases and J by 0 bases, with 7 bases between. The CDR3 DNA reads as TGCGCCAGCACCCCGATCTCCTACAATGAGCAGTTCTTC. Its protein product is CASTPISYNEQFF.

The chain uses TRBV2 and TRBJ1-5; D ambiguous. The CDR3 has 14 amino acids. Trimming shortened V by 8 bases and J by 2 bases, and 13 bases separated the two germline ends. The germline gives CDR1 SNHLY, CDR2 FYNNEI. CDR3 DNA: TGTGCCAGCGCCTTAACGCAGGGCAATCAGCCCCAGCATTTT. Residues: CASALTQGNQPQHF.

The chain's CDR3 is CASSLARPGETQYF. As DNA, the CDR3 is TGCGCCAGCAGCTTGGCTCGGCCGGGAGAGACCCAGTACTTC. The V and J genes are TRBV5-1 and TRBJ2-5; no clear D gene. V was trimmed by 0 bases and J by 4 bases, leaving 10 bases between them. Germline lookup yields CDR1 SGHRS and CDR2 YFSETQ. CDR3 size: 14 residues.

This chain links TRBV28 with TRBJ2-1, with 10 positions matching TRBD2. There are 15 residues in the CDR3. Unmatched junction bases numbered 13, after V lost 2 bases and J lost 15 bases. Germline V CDR1 and CDR2: MDHEN, SYDVKM. The CDR3 reads CASSLGLAGDPSPFF. The CDR3 coding sequence is TGTGCCAGCAGTTTAGGGCTAGCGGGAGACCCCAGTCCGTTCTTC.

The V call is TRBV19, the J call TRBJ1-6; the D gene is possibly TRBD1 (5 bases). The CDR3 is 16 amino acids. The ends were cut back, 6 bases at V and 5 bases at J, with 17 bases in the middle. CDR1 and CDR2 from the germline V gene are LNHDA and SQIVND (reference sequence). The CDR3 nucleotides are TGTGCCAGTAGCGAGAGGACAAGGGGTGATAATTCACCCCTCCACTTT. It specifies CASSERTRGDNSPLHF.

The chain couples TRBV27 to TRBJ2-5, with D possibly being TRBD2 (6 bases). The CDR3 has 14 amino acids. Trimming stripped 5 bases from V and 4 bases from J, with 14 bases between. Germline CDR1 MNHEY, CDR2 SMNVEV (reference sequence). CDR3 nucleotide sequence: TGTGCCAGCAGTACTATGGGACTCGGAGAGACCCAGTACTTC. Translated: CASSTMGLGETQYF.

By frequency in the sample, this clonotype is medium-sized. This sequence joins TRBV5-1 and TRBJ2-1, with 11 bases identical to TRBD2. Unmatched junction bases numbered 8, after V lost 3 bases and J lost 6 bases. Germline lookup yields CDR1 SGHRS and CDR2 YFSETQ. The CDR3 loop spans 16 amino acids. The CDR3 DNA reads TGCGCCAGCAGCTACGGCGGGACTAGCGGAACCAATGAGCAGTTCTTC. Its translation is CASSYGGTSGTNEQFF.

The gene calls are TRBV6-2 or TRBV6-3 and TRBJ2-2; no firm D call. CDR1 is MNHEY, CDR2 SVGEGT, per germline. V lost 6 bases and J lost 3, with 14 bases in between. CDR3 length: 15 amino acids. As DNA, the CDR3 is TGTGCCAGCAGCCGGGCCCGGACCGACACCGGGGAGCTGTTTTTT. This encodes CASSRARTDTGELFF.

This clonotype was recorded a few times. The CDR3 protein is CASSLELTGDSPLHF. For the CDR3, the DNA is TGCGCCAGCAGCTTGGAGTTGACAGGGGATTCACCCCTCCACTTT. V gene TRBV5-1 combines with J gene TRBJ1-6, with 8 bases lining up with TRBD1. Germline V lookup: CDR1 SGHRS, CDR2 YFSETQ. CDR3 size: 15 residues. V was clipped by 0 bases and J by 8 bases; unmatched bases: 4.

This clonotype was recorded a few times. The chain joins TRBV7-3 to TRBJ2-3, with D possibly matching TRBD2 (6 bases). This CDR3 spans 15 amino acids. V lost 1 base and J lost 4, with 12 bases in between. Germline assignment: CDR1 SGHTA and CDR2 FQGTGA. The CDR3 loop reads CASSLNSGGADTQYF. CDR3 sequence (DNA): TGTGCCAGCAGCTTAAATTCTGGCGGGGCAGATACGCAGTATTTT.

This clonotype was detected a few times. The V gene is TRBV7-2, the J gene TRBJ2-1, with no clear D. Trimming removed 2 bases from V and 7 bases from J, with 12 bases in between. The CDR3 totals 14 residues. The germline CDR1 and CDR2 sequences are SGHTA and FQGNSA. The CDR3 sequence: CASSLFGLTNEQFF. CDR3 in DNA: TGTGCCAGCAGCTTATTTGGCCTGACTAATGAGCAGTTCTTC. The whole variable domain, filled in from reference TRBV7-2 and TRBJ2-1, reads GAGVSQSPSNKVTEKGKDVELRCDPISGHTALYWYRQSLGQGLEFLIYFQGNSAPDKSGLPSDRFSAERTGGSVSTLTIQRTQQEDSAVYLCASSLFGLTNEQFFGPGTRLTVL.

The gene calls are TRBV5-1 and TRBJ2-1, with 14 bases aligning to TRBD2. With 4 bases clipped from V and 8 bases from J, the junction kept 5 bases outside the gene matches. The CDR3 extends over 15 amino acids. Germline V gives CDR1 SGHRS, CDR2 YFSETQ. The CDR3 nucleotides read TGCGCCAGCAGCCTGGGACTAGCGGGAGAGTATGAGCAGTTCTTC. Amino acid sequence: CASSLGLAGEYEQFF.

This chain joins TRBV7-2 and TRBJ1-6; 8 positions agree with TRBD1. The V gene end was trimmed by 1 base and the J gene end by 9 bases; junction bases not matched to a gene: 5. The CDR3 is 15 residues long. Germline V gene lookup returns CDR1 SGHTA and CDR2 FQGNSA. In DNA, the CDR3 is TGTGCCAGCAGCTTAGACGGACAGGGTACTTCACCCCTCCACTTT. Residues: CASSLDGQGTSPLHF.

The rearrangement links TRBV6-5 to TRBJ1-4, with D possibly being TRBD1 (5 bases). The CDR3 sequence is 16 residues long. With 2 bases removed from V and 5 bases from J, the gap between germline ends came to 15 bases. The germline V gene encodes CDR1 MNHEY and CDR2 SVGAGI. Here the CDR3 DNA reads TGTGCCAGCAGTTACCAGTATCAGGGTAGAAATGAAAAACTGTTTTTT. It specifies CASSYQYQGRNEKLFF.

This clonotype was seen just once. The chain employs TRBV18 and TRBJ2-1; D not resolved. Trimming shortened V by 0 bases and J by 2 bases, and 11 bases separated the two germline ends. The CDR3 is 16 amino acids. Germline CDR1 reads KGHSH; CDR2 reads LQKENI. CDR3 in amino acids: CASSPPGSHTYNEQFF. CDR3 sequence (DNA): TGTGCCAGCTCACCACCGGGATCCCACACCTACAATGAGCAGTTCTTC.

As concerns this clonotype: One end of the junction fails to match germline, which may point to a read error. This chain connects TRBV9 to TRBJ1-1; D not resolved. The germline V gene has CDR1 SGDLS and CDR2 YYNGEE. This CDR3 has 13 residues. CDR3 sequence reads: CASSPTPNTEAFF. CDR3 nucleotide sequence: TGTGCCAGCAGCCCTACACCGAACACTGAGGCTTTCTTT.

V and J are TRBV29-1 and TRBJ2-3; 7 bases are shared with TRBD2. The V and J ends lost 5 bases and 2 bases, in that order; junction bases with no gene match: 4. CDR3 length: 13 residues. Germline V lookup: CDR1 SQVTM, CDR2 ANQGSEA. The CDR3 reads CSVLRGNTDTQYF. Written as DNA, the CDR3 is TGCAGCGTTTTGCGGGGGAACACAGATACGCAGTATTTT.

This CDR3 reads CSAPTRSEQYF. CDR3 in DNA: TGCAGTGCTCCGACTAGGAGCGAGCAGTACTTC. The rearrangement joins TRBV20-1 to TRBJ2-7; TRBD2 might be the D (6 bases). Germline CDR1 reads DFQATT; CDR2 reads SNEGSKA (reference sequence). V was pared by 5 bases and J by 6 bases, with 11 bases between. CDR3 length: 11 residues.

J is TRBJ2-7 and V is TRBV28, with D possibly matching TRBD2 (5 bases). The length of the CDR3 is 14 residues. Germline V gene sequence: CDR1 MDHEN, CDR2 SYDVKM. The ends were cut back, 6 bases at V and 3 bases at J, with 15 bases in the middle. CDR3 nucleotides: TGTGCCAGCAGCCGGCTGGCGGGCAGCTACGAGCAGTACTTC. Its protein product is CASSRLAGSYEQYF.

This clonotype has a single count. The chain combines TRBV5-5 with TRBJ2-7; D is perhaps TRBD1 (5 bases). Germline values: CDR1 SGHKS, CDR2 YYEKEE (reference sequence). The CDR3 extends over 15 amino acids. V shed 0 bases and J shed 0 bases, with 10 bases lying between them. The CDR3 protein is CASSLGPGSSYEQYF. The DNA for the CDR3 is TGTGCCAGCAGCTTGGGCCCAGGGTCCTCCTACGAGCAGTACTTC.